These 23 T cell receptor beta chains came from one sample sequenced in a study of tumor-infiltrating lymphocytes in primary liver carcinoma. Total RNA (approximately 450 ng) served as template for TCR beta cDNA synthesis primed by a constant-region primer. Libraries covering TCR beta were generated through three nested multiplex PCR rounds (using a slightly modified ARM-PCR). A C-beta reverse primer was combined with TRBV1-TRBV30 forward primers in the first two PCR rounds, and each round had ten to eleven cycles. TCRdb used MiXCR to reprocess the multiplex PCR reads, holding one entry per CDR3 protein. The sample lists approximately 340,000 distinct CDR3 sequences, almost 65% seen once, with 5% to 6.5% in the top ten. In addition to blood RNA drawn from unsorted whole blood, germline DNA was extracted. Specimen: peripheral blood. The receptors come from a man aged 40-50 years with primary liver carcinoma and hepatitis B virus infection.

The V and J genes are TRBV11-2 and TRBJ1-1, with D perhaps matching TRBD1 (5 bases). The CDR3 totals 14 residues. Germline V gene data show CDR1 as SGHAT and CDR2 as FQNNGV. V dropped 5 bases and J dropped 4 bases, with 14 bases sitting between them. The CDR3 sequence is CASSLKQASTEAFF. The CDR3 coding sequence is TGTGCCAGCAGCCTAAAACAGGCCAGCACTGAAGCTTTCTTT. Full variable domain (rest looked up from reference TRBV11-2 and TRBJ1-1): EAGVAQSPRYKIIEKRQSVAFWCNPISGHATLYWYQQILGQGPKLLIQFQNNGVVDDSQLPKDRFSAERLKGVDSTLKIQPAKLEDSAVYLCASSLKQASTEAFFGQGTRLTVV.

In the case of this clonotype: A much larger clone lies a single base off, so this may be a read error. The chain combines TRBV5-5 with TRBJ1-1; TRBD1 is a possible D gene (6 bases). The germline gives CDR1 SGHKS, CDR2 YYEKEE (reference sequence). The CDR3 is 14 residues long. CDR3 loop: CASSLQGLNNEAFF. CDR3 bases: TGTGCCAGCAGCTTACAGGGCTTGAACAATGAAGCTTTCTTT.

This clonotype has a handful of counts. This could be a read error, since a much larger clone is one nucleotide away. V and J are TRBV4-1 and TRBJ2-1; no definite D call. This CDR3 has 16 residues. Germline CDR1 and CDR2: MGHRA and YSYEKL. V dropped 4 bases and J dropped 2 bases, with 15 bases sitting between them. In DNA, the CDR3 is TGCGCCAGCAGCCGAGATACGGCTGGAACCTACAATGAGCAGTTCTTC. This gives the protein CASSRDTAGTYNEQFF.

To note about this clonotype: Possible read error: a much larger clone is one base away. The chain recombines TRBV6-1 with TRBJ2-3; D is possibly TRBD1 (6 bases). The germline V gene encodes CDR1 MNHNS and CDR2 SASEGT. Trimming cost V 4 bases and J 0 bases, with 14 bases left between them. CDR3 length equals 16 residues. This CDR3 is CASSGQVTKSTDTQYF. The CDR3 DNA follows: TGTGCCAGCAGTGGACAGGTTACGAAGAGCACAGATACGCAGTATTTT.

Comment on this clonotype: One end of the junction varies from germline; a read error may be responsible. The J gene is TRBJ2-7, the V gene TRBV10-1; D unclear. Germline-derived CDR1 and CDR2 are WNHNN and SYGVQD (reference sequence). This CDR3 has 14 residues. DNA for the CDR3: TGCGCCTGCAGTGAACCGGCAAGACCATACGAGCGGTACTTC. It is translated as CACSEPARPYERYF.

The V and J genes are TRBV11-2 and TRBJ2-5; D may be TRBD2 (7 bases). Germline V CDR1 and CDR2: SGHAT, FQNNGV. The CDR3 length is 14 residues. With 5 bases removed from V and 9 bases from J, the gap between germline ends came to 19 bases. CDR3 region: CASSPSGGQGAQYF. The CDR3, as DNA: TGTGCCAGCAGCCCTTCGGGGGGCCAAGGGGCCCAGTACTTC.

V and J are TRBV11-2 and TRBJ2-5; 10 nucleotides agree with TRBD2. Trimming cost V 7 bases and J 2 bases; bases outside gene matches: 7. The germline CDR1 and CDR2 sequences are SGHAT and FQNNGV. There are 15 residues in the CDR3. The CDR3 DNA reads TGTGCCAGCAACACTAGCGGGACCCGACAAGAGACCCAGTACTTC. This gives the protein CASNTSGTRQETQYF.

V usage is TRBV12-3 or TRBV12-4 and J usage is TRBJ2-5, with TRBD1 identical over 7 bases. The CDR3 is 14 amino acids. V shed 6 bases and J 0 bases; nucleotides not matched to a gene: 4. Here the CDR3 reads CASSGTAYQETQYF. In DNA, the CDR3 is TGTGCCAGCAGCGGGACAGCGTACCAAGAGACCCAGTACTTC.

Points on this clonotype: Just one base apart from a much larger clone, this may be a read error. This chain connects TRBV12-3 or TRBV12-4 to TRBJ2-5, with a tentative D call TRBD1 (6 bases). This CDR3 region has 13 residues. The DNA of the CDR3 is TGTGCCAACAGTAAAAGGGGGCAAGAGACCCAGTACTTC. This codes for CANSKRGQETQYF.

Regarding this clonotype: Just one base apart from a much larger clone, this may be a read error. This chain links TRBV12-3 or TRBV12-4 with TRBJ2-5, with TRBD2 matching 9 bases. The CDR3 is 20 amino acids. The J segment lost 3 bases and the V segment lost 5 bases, leaving 22 bases of the junction unmatched. The CDR3 reads CASSTLPRTSENDIEETQYF. The CDR3 DNA follows: TGTGCCAGCAGTACGCTGCCCCGGACTAGCGAGAATGACATTGAAGAGACCCAGTACTTC.

This clonotype came up a few times. This sequence joins TRBV28 and TRBJ2-7; D is possibly TRBD1 (6 bases). The germline V gene encodes CDR1 MDHEN and CDR2 SYDVKM. The V gene lost 3 bases and the J gene lost 2 bases, with 11 bases spanning the gap. This CDR3 contains 14 residues. The CDR3, as DNA: TGTGCCAGCAGTTTCCCAGGGGCCCCCTACGAGCAGTACTTC. Protein sequence: CASSFPGAPYEQYF.

This clonotype has a handful of counts. The chain is built from TRBV5-1 and TRBJ1-3; weak D call: TRBD1 (6 bases). Germline CDR1 reads SGHRS; CDR2 reads YFSETQ. This CDR3 is 15 amino acids long. Trimming left V 5 bases short and J 0 bases short, with 12 bases between. CDR3 DNA: TGCGCCAGCAGATCGGACAGCCACTCTGGAAACACCATATATTTT. The encoded protein is CASRSDSHSGNTIYF.

On this clonotype itself: A junction end diverges from the germline sequence, so it may reflect a read error. The chain employs TRBV25-1 and TRBJ1-6; D remains ambiguous. This CDR3 region has 13 residues. Germline CDR1 is MGHDK and CDR2 is SYGVNS. This chain's CDR3 is CTSSESGNSPLHF. As DNA, the CDR3 is TGTACCAGCAGTGAATCGGGTAATTCACCCCTCCACTTT.

A word on this clonotype: A much larger clone lies one base from this, so it may be a read error. The J gene is TRBJ2-7, the V gene TRBV5-6; D gene ambiguous. Germline CDR1 and CDR2: SGHDT and YYEEEE. This CDR3 has 15 amino acids. Trimming removed 2 bases at V and 2 bases at J, with 14 bases between. The DNA for the CDR3 is TGTGCCAGCAGCTTTAGGCGCGCGAGCGCCTACGAGCAGTACTTC. Its translation is CASSFRRASAYEQYF.

This clonotype was observed at least ten times. The genes are TRBV10-2 and TRBJ2-5; perhaps TRBD1 as D (6 bases). Germline CDR1 is WSHSY and CDR2 is SAAADI. Trimming cost V 4 bases and J 4 bases, with 13 bases left between them. The CDR3 has 14 residues. CDR3 sequence: CASSGLSTGETQYF. The CDR3 DNA is TGCGCCAGCAGTGGCCTCTCGACAGGAGAGACCCAGTACTTC.

The chain employs TRBV6-1 and TRBJ2-5; perhaps TRBD2 as D (6 bases). The CDR3 spans 16 residues. V lost 7 bases to trimming and J lost 1 base, with 19 bases between them. Germline assignment: CDR1 MNHNS and CDR2 SASEGT. The CDR3 DNA reads TGTGCCAGCACCTTTGGAGAGCGGGTCGGCCAAGAGACCCAGTACTTC. Translating gives CASTFGERVGQETQYF.

The gene calls are TRBV28 and TRBJ2-3; the D is unclear. Germline V gene sequence: CDR1 MDHEN, CDR2 SYDVKM. This CDR3 has 13 amino acids. V lost 9 bases and J 5 bases, leaving 15 bases between the germline ends. The CDR3: CASLDKAKDTQYF. In DNA, the CDR3 is TGTGCCAGTTTAGACAAGGCTAAAGATACGCAGTATTTT.

Only one count was recorded for this clonotype. V and J are TRBV14 and TRBJ2-7, with D maybe TRBD2 (8 bases). This CDR3 has 15 amino acids. Germline assignment: CDR1 SGHDN and CDR2 FVKESK. Trimming removed 4 bases from V and 2 bases from J, with 15 bases in between. The CDR3 DNA follows: TGTGCCAGCAGCCGACAGGGACTAGATACCTACGAGCAGTACTTC. It encodes CASSRQGLDTYEQYF.

The chain has TRBV14 and TRBJ2-2; D gene ambiguous. Trimming took 4 bases from V and 0 from J, leaving 12 bases between them. Germline CDR1 is SGHDN and CDR2 is FVKESK. The length of the CDR3 is 16 residues. The CDR3 nucleotides are TGTGCCAGCAGCCCAATCGGGCTACCGAACACCGGGGAGCTGTTTTTT. Its protein is CASSPIGLPNTGELFF. The full variable domain, in which reference TRBV14 and TRBJ2-2 provide the parts outside the CDR3, is EAGVTQFPSHSVIEKGQTVTLRCDPISGHDNLYWYRRVMGKEIKFLLHFVKESKQDESGMPNNRFLAERTGGTYSTLKVQPAELEDSGVYFCASSPIGLPNTGELFFGEGSRLTVL.

At least ten counts were recorded for this clonotype. The chain employs TRBV5-5 and TRBJ1-5, with D possibly matching TRBD1 (6 bases). The germline V gene encodes CDR1 SGHKS and CDR2 YYEKEE (reference sequence). V lost 0 bases and J lost 7, with 14 bases in between. This CDR3 comprises 15 residues. CDR3 DNA: TGTGCCAGCAGCTTGGATGCAGGGGACTGGCAGCCCCAGCATTTT. It translates to CASSLDAGDWQPQHF.

As concerns this clonotype: This clone may be a read error of a much larger clone one base away. The chain has TRBV6-6 and TRBJ2-7; D is possibly TRBD1 (6 bases). This CDR3 has 14 residues. Germline lookup yields CDR1 MNHNY and CDR2 SVGAGI (reference sequence). CDR3 in DNA: TGTGTCAGCAGAGAACCGGGACAAGACTACGAGCAGTACTTC. It yields the protein CVSREPGQDYEQYF.

This clonotype has only one observation. The junction and the germline gene differ at one end; a read error may be behind it. The chain joins TRBV11-2 to TRBJ2-3; possible D gene TRBD2, 6 bases. Germline values: CDR1 SGHAT, CDR2 FQNNGV. CDR3 length: 15 residues. As DNA, the CDR3 is TGTGCCAGCAGCGAGACGGGGGTCAACACAGATATGCAGTATTTT. Its translation is CASSETGVNTDMQYF.

A word on this clonotype: A much larger clone lies a single base off, so this may be a read error. The rearrangement joins TRBV12-3 or TRBV12-4 to TRBJ1-5; D perhaps matches TRBD1 (6 bases). This CDR3 region has 15 residues. The CDR3, as DNA: TGTGCCAGCAGTTTTAGGTTTGGGGACAATCAGCCCCAGCGTTTT. This sequence encodes CASSFRFGDNQPQRF.